In this sample, the clone carrying this TCR beta chain turned up a few times. This entry belongs to a study of cytomegalovirus exposure and HLA in healthy donors. Sequencing was performed with immunoSEQ multiplex PCR; in TCRdb, only in-frame clones are kept and a portion is missing. The sample lists roughly 150,000 clones; around 96% were seen once. The V segment lost 5 bases and the J segment 5 bases; nucleotides outside the gene matches: 11. Germline CDR1 is SQVTM and CDR2 is ANQGSEA. This CDR3 has 15 amino acids. This chain connects TRBV29-1 to TRBJ2-5; 10 bases match TRBD2. This receptor was identified in a woman aged 18-35 years in good health and CMV-seronegative. Sequencing was carried out using PBMCs. CDR3 protein: CSVFPPSGGGETQYF. As DNA, the CDR3 is TGCAGCGTTTTCCCCCCTAGCGGGGGAGGTGAGACCCAGTACTTC.